This entry concerns a single T cell receptor beta chain. Its antigen is undetermined. This sample stems from a study of graft-versus-host responses after intestinal transplantation. Study-level points and caveats: Early declines in HvG clones that occurred post-transplant were associated with peak circulating GvH clone levels.

Libraries were prepared by immunoSEQ multiplex PCR; TCRdb keeps only in-frame clonotypes and omits some of them. The sample has approximately 78,000 clones; 80% to 90% are singletons. The CDR3 has 14 residues. Losses at the gene ends were 5 bases for V and 5 bases for J; bases not matched to a gene: 5. Germline V lookup: CDR1 WSHSY, CDR2 SAAADI. This receptor was identified in a human donor who was the organ donor for an intestinal transplant. The chain combines TRBV10-2 with TRBJ1-5; 8 positions match TRBD1. The source was unstimulated CD8+ T cells sorted from spleen or lymph node cells, collected before transplant. This CDR3 reads CASSSGQVDQPQHF. The CDR3, as DNA: TGCGCCAGCAGTTCGGGACAGGTTGATCAGCCCCAGCATTTT.